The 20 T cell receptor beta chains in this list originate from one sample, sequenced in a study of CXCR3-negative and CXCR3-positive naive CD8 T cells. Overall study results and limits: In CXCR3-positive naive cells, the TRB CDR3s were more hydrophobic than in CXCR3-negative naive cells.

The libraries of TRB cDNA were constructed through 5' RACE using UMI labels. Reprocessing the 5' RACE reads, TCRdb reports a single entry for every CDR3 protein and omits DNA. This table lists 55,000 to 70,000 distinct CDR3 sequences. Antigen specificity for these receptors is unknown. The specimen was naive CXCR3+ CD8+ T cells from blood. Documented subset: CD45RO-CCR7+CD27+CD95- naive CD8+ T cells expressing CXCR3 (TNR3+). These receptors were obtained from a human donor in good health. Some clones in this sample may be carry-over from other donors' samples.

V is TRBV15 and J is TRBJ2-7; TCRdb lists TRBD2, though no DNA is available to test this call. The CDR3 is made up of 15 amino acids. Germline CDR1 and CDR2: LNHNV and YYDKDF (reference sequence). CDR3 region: CATSISGGSLYEQYF.

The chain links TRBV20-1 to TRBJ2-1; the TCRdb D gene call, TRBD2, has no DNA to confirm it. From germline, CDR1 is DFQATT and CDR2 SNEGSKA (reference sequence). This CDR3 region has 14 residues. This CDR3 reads CSASGTRATDEQFF.

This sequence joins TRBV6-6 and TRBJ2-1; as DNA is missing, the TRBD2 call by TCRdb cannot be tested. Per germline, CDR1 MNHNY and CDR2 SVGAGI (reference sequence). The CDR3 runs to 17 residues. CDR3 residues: CASTPIAGPSSYNEQFF.

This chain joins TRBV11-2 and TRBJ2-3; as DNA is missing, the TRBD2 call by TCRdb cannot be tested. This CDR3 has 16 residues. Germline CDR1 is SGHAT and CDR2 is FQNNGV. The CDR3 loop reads CASSLLAGGQGDTQYF.

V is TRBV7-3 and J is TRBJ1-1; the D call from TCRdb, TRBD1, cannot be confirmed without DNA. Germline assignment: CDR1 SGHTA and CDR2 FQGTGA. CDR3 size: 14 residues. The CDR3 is CASSPGGENTEAFF.

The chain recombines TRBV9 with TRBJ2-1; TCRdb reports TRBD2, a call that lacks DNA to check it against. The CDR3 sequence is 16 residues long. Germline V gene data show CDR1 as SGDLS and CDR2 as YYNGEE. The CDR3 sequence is CASSVRALAGEDEQFF.

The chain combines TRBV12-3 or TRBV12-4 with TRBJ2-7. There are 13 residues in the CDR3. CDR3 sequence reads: CASSFGGPYEQYF.

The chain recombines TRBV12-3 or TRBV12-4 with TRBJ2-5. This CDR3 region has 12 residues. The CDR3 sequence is CASSFNEETQYF.

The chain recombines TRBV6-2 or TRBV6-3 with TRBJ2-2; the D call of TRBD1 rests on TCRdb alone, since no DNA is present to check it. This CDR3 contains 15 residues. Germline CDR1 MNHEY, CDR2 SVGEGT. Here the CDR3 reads CASKDRGRTPGELFF.

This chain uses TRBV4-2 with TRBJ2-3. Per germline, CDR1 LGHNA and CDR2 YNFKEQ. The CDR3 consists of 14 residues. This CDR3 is CASSQNPTKDTQYF.

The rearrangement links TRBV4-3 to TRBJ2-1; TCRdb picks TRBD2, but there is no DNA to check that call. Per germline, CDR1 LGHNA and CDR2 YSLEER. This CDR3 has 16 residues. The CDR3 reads CASSQGSGGLGDEQFF.

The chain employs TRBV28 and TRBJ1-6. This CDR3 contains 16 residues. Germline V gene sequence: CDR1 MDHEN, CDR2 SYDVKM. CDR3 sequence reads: CASSLGGTFYNSPLHF.

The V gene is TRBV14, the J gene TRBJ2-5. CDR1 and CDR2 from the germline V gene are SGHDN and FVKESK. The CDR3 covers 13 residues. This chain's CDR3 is CASSLLQQETQYF.

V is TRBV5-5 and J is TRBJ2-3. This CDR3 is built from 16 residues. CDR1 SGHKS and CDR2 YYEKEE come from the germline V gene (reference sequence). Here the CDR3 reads CASSLSLQSSTDTQYF.

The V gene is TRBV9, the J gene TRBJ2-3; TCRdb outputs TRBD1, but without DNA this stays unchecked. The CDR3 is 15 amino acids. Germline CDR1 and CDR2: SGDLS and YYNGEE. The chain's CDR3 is CASSVPGHSTDTQYF.

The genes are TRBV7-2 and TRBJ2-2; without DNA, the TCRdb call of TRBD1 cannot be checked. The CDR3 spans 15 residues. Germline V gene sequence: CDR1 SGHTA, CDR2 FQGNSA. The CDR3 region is CASSRDSSNTGELFF.

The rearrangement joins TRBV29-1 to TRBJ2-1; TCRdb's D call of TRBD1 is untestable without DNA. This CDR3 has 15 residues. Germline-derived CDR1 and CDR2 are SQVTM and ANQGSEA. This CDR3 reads CSVSGDLILMNEQFF.

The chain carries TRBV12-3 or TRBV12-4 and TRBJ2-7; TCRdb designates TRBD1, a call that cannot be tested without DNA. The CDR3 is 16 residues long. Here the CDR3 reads CASTGGQKTLSYEQYF.

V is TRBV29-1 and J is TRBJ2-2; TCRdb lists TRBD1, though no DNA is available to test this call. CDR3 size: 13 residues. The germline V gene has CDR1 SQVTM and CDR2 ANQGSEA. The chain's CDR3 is CSAPGRITGELFF.

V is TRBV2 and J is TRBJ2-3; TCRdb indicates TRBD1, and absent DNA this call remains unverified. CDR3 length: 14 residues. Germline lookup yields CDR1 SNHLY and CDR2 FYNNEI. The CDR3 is CASSEWGAEDTQYF.